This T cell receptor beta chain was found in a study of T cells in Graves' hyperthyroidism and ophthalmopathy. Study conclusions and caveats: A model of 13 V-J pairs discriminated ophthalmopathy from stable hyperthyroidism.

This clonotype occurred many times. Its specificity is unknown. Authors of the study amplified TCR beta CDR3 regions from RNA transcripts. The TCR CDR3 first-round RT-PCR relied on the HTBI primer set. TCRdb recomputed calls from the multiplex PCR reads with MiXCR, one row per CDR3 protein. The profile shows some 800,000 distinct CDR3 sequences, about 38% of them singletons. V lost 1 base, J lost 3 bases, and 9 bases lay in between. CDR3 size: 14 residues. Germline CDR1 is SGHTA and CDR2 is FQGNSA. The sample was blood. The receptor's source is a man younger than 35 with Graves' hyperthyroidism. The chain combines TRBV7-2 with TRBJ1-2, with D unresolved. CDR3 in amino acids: CASSLGEAYYGYTF. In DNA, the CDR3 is TGTGCCAGCAGCTTAGGGGAAGCCTACTATGGCTACACCTTC.